This entry concerns a single T cell receptor (beta chain). Its target is not known. These data come from a study of T cell responses to AZD1222 COVID-19 vaccine. Libraries were prepared by immunoSEQ multiplex PCR; TCRdb keeps only in-frame clonotypes and omits some of them. The data show 85,000 to 120,000 clones, 90% seen once. Study results and caveats: Every sample of the repertoires postdated the peak T cell response.

Some second doses came at about 4 weeks and others at about 12 weeks; these were pooled. The sample was peripheral blood, taken 28 days after the second AZD1222 dose. The sequence derives from an adult who received the AZD1222 COVID-19 vaccine.

This CDR3 is CASSLVGFTGTGMNTEAFF. CDR3 in DNA: TGTGCCAGCAGCTTAGTGGGATTCACGGGAACAGGGATGAACACTGAAGCTTTCTTT. The chain combines TRBV7-2 with TRBJ1-1; the D gene is possibly TRBD1 (6 bases). The CDR3 runs 19 residues. V gave up 1 base and J gave up 0 bases, with 21 bases separating them. CDR1 SGHTA and CDR2 FQGNSA come from the germline V gene.